The 29 T cell receptor beta chains presented below share a single source sample, sequenced in a study of T cells in Graves' hyperthyroidism and ophthalmopathy. The investigators amplified TCR beta CDR3 regions from RNA transcripts. Carried out on the TCR CDR3, a first-round RT-PCR used the HTBI primer set. Using its own MiXCR run on the multiplex PCR reads, TCRdb lists one record per CDR3 protein. The sample carries hundreds of thousands of distinct CDR3 sequences, less than 15% recorded once. What was sequenced was blood. The receptors here all came from a woman between 18 and 30 years old with Graves' hyperthyroidism.

This clonotype was seen at least ten times. The chain is built from TRBV6-2 or TRBV6-3 and TRBJ2-1; D possibly corresponds to TRBD2 (6 bases). The CDR3 totals 12 residues. V dropped 2 bases and J dropped 8 bases, with 7 bases sitting between them. Germline V gene sequence: CDR1 MNHEY, CDR2 SVGEGT. CDR3 protein: CASSYAGHEQFF. CDR3 DNA: TGTGCCAGCAGTTACGCGGGGCATGAGCAGTTCTTC.

The chain has TRBV29-1 and TRBJ2-3; D unresolved. Germline lookup yields CDR1 SQVTM and CDR2 ANQGSEA. With 3 bases removed from V and 1 base from J, the gap between germline ends came to 8 bases. The CDR3 has 13 amino acids. The CDR3 nucleotides read TGCAGCGTTGACATACCGGGCACAGATACGCAGTATTTT. It codes for CSVDIPGTDTQYF.

This clonotype occurred many times. V usage is TRBV2 and J usage is TRBJ1-2, with 8 nucleotides matching TRBD1. The germline CDR1 and CDR2 sequences are SNHLY and FYNNEI. This CDR3 is 14 amino acids long. V was clipped by 0 bases and J by 7 bases; unmatched bases: 4. Written as DNA, the CDR3 is TGTGCCAGCAGTGAAGCCAGGGGGCGGCCTGGCTACACCTTC. Translated, it gives CASSEARGRPGYTF.

In its sample, this clonotype was seen a few times. This chain links TRBV3-1 with TRBJ2-7; D remains ambiguous. V lost 0 bases to trimming and J lost 5 bases, with 11 bases between them. Germline V gives CDR1 LGHDT, CDR2 YNNKEL (reference sequence). The CDR3 has 14 amino acids. The CDR3 sequence is CASSQEVIAHEQYF. The CDR3 bases are TGTGCCAGCAGCCAAGAGGTAATAGCCCACGAGCAGTACTTC.

In its sample, this clonotype was seen many times. This chain joins TRBV28 and TRBJ2-7, with 9 bases lining up with TRBD2. This CDR3 comprises 15 residues. Germline CDR1 is MDHEN and CDR2 is SYDVKM. The V gene end was trimmed by 5 bases and the J gene end by 2 bases; junction bases not matched to a gene: 7. The CDR3 reads CASSTPGLAPYEQYF. As DNA, the CDR3 is TGTGCCAGCAGTACCCCGGGACTAGCTCCCTACGAGCAGTACTTC.

The sample holds many counts of this clonotype. The V gene is TRBV25-1, the J gene TRBJ2-7, with 8 bases matching TRBD1. Losses at the gene ends were 4 bases for V and 6 bases for J; bases not matched to a gene: 11. Germline CDR1 is MGHDK and CDR2 is SYGVNS. CDR3 length equals 15 residues. CDR3 DNA sequence: TGTGCCAGCAGTGCCTCCTGGACAGGGAGAGTCGAGCAGTACTTC. Protein product: CASSASWTGRVEQYF.

This chain uses TRBV12-3 or TRBV12-4 with TRBJ2-1; D gene unclear. CDR3 size: 14 residues. The V gene lost 7 bases and the J gene lost 2 bases, with 12 bases spanning the gap. DNA of the CDR3: TGTGCCAGCACCCCCCGGGCCACCTACAATGAGCAGTTCTTC. This sequence encodes CASTPRATYNEQFF.

This clonotype turned up a few times. The chain links TRBV6-2 or TRBV6-3 to TRBJ1-6; no clear D. Germline CDR1 MNHEY, CDR2 SVGEGT. This CDR3 region has 15 residues. V was cut by 0 bases and J by 7 bases, with 10 bases left in between. The CDR3 nucleotides are TGTGCCAGCAGTTACTCTTGGGGTGGAAATTCACCCCTCCACTTT. It specifies CASSYSWGGNSPLHF.

There are many counts of this clonotype. The chain has TRBV6-1 and TRBJ2-3, with D tentatively TRBD1 or TRBD2 (5 bases each). Germline V gene lookup returns CDR1 MNHNS and CDR2 SASEGT. The CDR3 is 15 residues long. Trimming took 6 bases from V and 3 from J, leaving 16 bases between them. The CDR3 reads CASRSRGPGTDTQYF. DNA for the CDR3: TGTGCCAGCAGGTCTCGGGGTCCAGGGACAGATACGCAGTATTTT.

This clonotype was seen repeatedly, ten times or more. The chain couples TRBV18 to TRBJ1-5; maybe TRBD1 (5 bases). CDR1 is KGHSH, CDR2 LQKENI, per germline. The CDR3 contains 13 residues. V lost 4 bases, J lost 6 bases, and 10 bases lay in between. This CDR3 is CASSQTESQPQHF. The CDR3 region has the DNA TGTGCCAGCTCACAGACAGAATCTCAGCCCCAGCATTTT. The entire variable domain, with the rest obtained from reference TRBV18 and TRBJ1-5, is as follows: NAGVMQNPRHLVRRRGQEARLRCSPMKGHSHVYWYRQLPEEGLKFMVYLQKENIIDESGMPKERFSAEFPKEGPSILRIQQVVRGDSAAYFCASSQTESQPQHFGDGTRLSIL.

This clonotype has at least ten counts. CDR3 sequence reads: CASSFDWSVRTYEQYF. The CDR3 region has the DNA TGTGCCAGCAGTTTCGATTGGTCCGTACGGACCTACGAGCAGTACTTC. This chain connects TRBV28 to TRBJ2-7; D is undetermined. CDR3 length: 16 residues. Per the germline V gene, CDR1 is MDHEN and CDR2 is SYDVKM. V lost 3 bases and J lost 2, with 17 bases in between.

This clonotype was observed many times. The rearrangement joins TRBV11-2 to TRBJ2-3; 11 nucleotides agree with TRBD2. The germline gives CDR1 SGHAT, CDR2 FQNNGV. This CDR3 has 16 amino acids. With 1 base clipped from V and 2 bases from J, the junction kept 2 bases outside the gene matches. The CDR3 region has the DNA TGTGCCAGCAGCTTAGGACTAGCGGGACACACAGATACGCAGTATTTT. Amino acids: CASSLGLAGHTDTQYF.

In this sample, this clonotype turned up many times. J is TRBJ2-7 and V is TRBV5-5; D is unclear. CDR3 size: 15 residues. Trimming took 4 bases from V and 2 from J, leaving 16 bases between them. Germline loops: CDR1 SGHKS, CDR2 YYEKEE (reference sequence). The CDR3 loop reads CASSIGRPETYEQYF. As DNA, the CDR3 is TGTGCCAGCAGCATCGGGCGGCCCGAAACCTACGAGCAGTACTTC.

This clonotype was seen ten or more times. The rearrangement uses TRBV12-3 or TRBV12-4 and TRBJ1-5; D unresolved. The CDR3 extends over 15 amino acids. The ends were cut back, 2 bases at V and 1 base at J, with 9 bases in the middle. For the CDR3, the DNA is TGTGCCAGCAGTTTACAGGCCTTAAGCAATCAGCCCCAGCATTTT. Its protein is CASSLQALSNQPQHF.

This clonotype has more than one count but fewer than ten. The chain is built from TRBV12-3 or TRBV12-4 and TRBJ2-1; D gene ambiguous. The V gene lost 3 bases and the J gene lost 4 bases, with 13 bases spanning the gap. The CDR3 is 15 residues long. The CDR3 loop is CASSLAGKGYNEQFF. The DNA for the CDR3 is TGTGCCAGCAGTTTGGCTGGGAAAGGGTACAATGAGCAGTTCTTC.

The table lists this clonotype with a few counts. This CDR3 is CSALGDNYEQYF. The CDR3 coding sequence is TGCAGCGCCCTAGGAGACAACTACGAGCAGTACTTC. The J gene is TRBJ2-7, the V gene TRBV29-1; D unclear. The germline CDR1 and CDR2 sequences are SQVTM and ANQGSEA. Trimming took off 7 bases at V and 3 bases at J, with 13 bases between the two ends. The CDR3 is made up of 12 amino acids.

The chain combines TRBV4-3 with TRBJ2-1, with 9 bases identical to TRBD1. There are 17 residues in the CDR3. V shed 6 bases, J shed 3 bases, and the junction held 12 bases outside the gene matches. CDR1 is LGHNA, CDR2 YSLEER, per germline. CDR3 nucleotides: TGCGCCAGCAGTCCTTTTACCGGGACAGGGAGCTACAATGAGCAGTTCTTC. Translation: CASSPFTGTGSYNEQFF.

This clonotype was detected only a few times. The chain recombines TRBV4-2 with TRBJ2-6; unclear D gene. There are 13 residues in the CDR3. V was pared by 2 bases and J by 3 bases, with 2 bases between. Looked up from germline, CDR1 is LGHNA and CDR2 is YNFKEQ. In nucleotides, the CDR3 is TGTGCCAGCAGCCAATTTGGGGCCAACGTCCTGACTTTC. It translates to CASSQFGANVLTF.

This clonotype appeared a few times. The chain is built from TRBV24-1 and TRBJ2-3, with D hard to call. Trimming cost V 0 bases and J 0 bases, with 3 bases left between them. CDR1 is KGHDR, CDR2 SFDVKD, per germline. There are 14 residues in the CDR3. In DNA, the CDR3 is TGTGCCACCAGTGATTTGTACAGCACAGATACGCAGTATTTT. Protein: CATSDLYSTDTQYF.

The V gene is TRBV29-1, the J gene TRBJ2-7; the match to TRBD1 covers 7 bases. J lost 3 bases, V lost 0 bases, and 8 bases had no gene match. CDR3 length equals 15 residues. Germline CDR1 and CDR2: SQVTM and ANQGSEA. The CDR3 nucleotides are TGCAGCGTTGAAGACCCCCGGGACAGTCACTACGAGCAGTACTTC. Translated: CSVEDPRDSHYEQYF.

This clonotype was counted ten times or more. The V and J genes are TRBV27 and TRBJ2-7; 9 bases match TRBD1. In germline, CDR1 is MNHEY, CDR2 SMNVEV (reference sequence). J was trimmed by 6 bases and V by 1 base; bases with no gene match: 1. The CDR3 covers 13 residues. As DNA, the CDR3 is TGTGCCAGCAGTTTATTGACAGGGGGCGAGCAGTACTTC. Its protein product is CASSLLTGGEQYF.

The table lists this clonotype with a few counts. The gene calls are TRBV20-1 and TRBJ2-5; 11 bases map to TRBD2. Unmatched junction bases numbered 7, after V lost 0 bases and J lost 4 bases. The CDR3 has 16 amino acids. Germline CDR1 DFQATT, CDR2 SNEGSKA (reference sequence). This CDR3 reads CSARDLTSGIGETQYF. DNA for the CDR3: TGCAGTGCTAGAGATCTGACTAGCGGGATAGGAGAGACCCAGTACTTC.

On this clonotype: The junction does not match germline at one end; this may be a read error. V is TRBV27 and J is TRBJ2-3, with D unclear. Germline CDR1 MNHEY, CDR2 SMNVEV (reference sequence). The CDR3 has 14 residues. The CDR3 coding sequence is TGTGCCAGCAGTTTGGGCGGAAGCACAGATACGCAGTGTTTT. Its protein product is CASSLGGSTDTQCF.

In this sample, this clonotype turned up a few times. This rearrangement joins TRBV20-1 to TRBJ2-1, with 7 bases aligning to TRBD2. Germline V gene data show CDR1 as DFQATT and CDR2 as SNEGSKA (reference sequence). The J segment lost 7 bases and the V segment lost 3 bases, leaving 6 bases of the junction unmatched. CDR3 size: 13 residues. The CDR3 region is CSARRELGNEQFF. CDR3 DNA sequence: TGCAGTGCTAGGCGGGAGCTAGGGAATGAGCAGTTCTTC.

The V gene is TRBV19, the J gene TRBJ1-2; D is uncertain. Trimming removed 5 bases at V and 2 bases at J, with 15 bases between. The germline V gene has CDR1 LNHDA and CDR2 SQIVND (reference sequence). The CDR3 contains 15 residues. CDR3 sequence: CASSADWGHNYGYTF. CDR3 DNA sequence: TGTGCCAGTAGTGCCGATTGGGGTCACAACTATGGCTACACCTTC.

Of note for this clonotype: A much larger clonotype is one base distant, so this may be a read error. V is TRBV28 and J is TRBJ1-2; D is perhaps TRBD1 (5 bases). Trimming stripped 5 bases from V and 4 bases from J, with 11 bases between. The CDR3 length is 13 residues. Germline values: CDR1 MDHEN, CDR2 SYDVKM. The CDR3 DNA reads as TGTGCCAGCAGTACAGGACCGCTCTATGGCTACACCTTC. This gives the protein CASSTGPLYGYTF.

The chain carries TRBV30 and TRBJ2-2, with TRBD2 as a possible D gene (5 bases). The CDR3 length is 17 residues. V was cut by 3 bases and J by 6 bases, with 23 bases left in between. Germline-derived CDR1 and CDR2 are GTSNPN and SVGIG (reference sequence). The CDR3 nucleotides read TGTGCCTGGAGAGAATACTGGGTGGGAGTAAGCGCCGGGGAGCTGTTTTTT. Protein: CAWREYWVGVSAGELFF.

This clonotype was observed many times. The V call is TRBV20-1, the J call TRBJ2-5, with D possibly being TRBD1 (8 bases). CDR1 and CDR2 from the germline V gene are DFQATT and SNEGSKA (reference sequence). The V and J ends lost 5 bases and 2 bases respectively, with 18 bases between them. This CDR3 is 15 amino acids long. For the CDR3, the DNA is TGCAGTGCTCCCCCCGGACAGGGAGGGCAAGAGACCCAGTACTTC. Protein: CSAPPGQGGQETQYF.

The chain couples TRBV6-1 to TRBJ1-2; tentatively, D is TRBD1 (5 bases). The CDR3 length is 13 residues. The ends were cut back, 8 bases at V and 4 bases at J, with 14 bases in the middle. Germline CDR1 and CDR2: MNHNS and SASEGT. CDR3 DNA: TGTGCCAGCTCTTGGGACGGTACCTATGGCTACACCTTC. The encoded protein is CASSWDGTYGYTF.